This T cell receptor (beta chain) derives from a study of CD8+ T cells in alopecia areata. Turning to the study itself: Twice daily, treated patients received 5 to 10 mg of oral tofacitinib.

In the case of this clone: Its matching antigen is unknown.

Overall study findings and caveats: Lesional scalp, especially alopecia totalis/universalis, showed higher clonality than normal scalp.

RNA was extracted and reverse transcribed into cDNA as the sequencing template. Sequencing was performed with immunoSEQ multiplex PCR; in TCRdb, only in-frame clones are kept and a portion is missing. Of 100,000 to 150,000 clones in the sample, less than 45% are singletons; the top ten hold 2.5% to 3.5%. The V end was cut by 4 bases, the J end by 5 bases, with 11 bases between. The CDR3 consists of 13 residues. In germline, CDR1 is SGHTA, CDR2 FQGNSA. The origin of this receptor is a human donor with alopecia areata. The chain uses TRBV7-2 and TRBJ2-5, with D possibly TRBD1 on 5 matching bases. Material: CD4+ T cells sorted from blood. In DNA, the CDR3 is TGTGCCAGCAGCTCCCAGGGCAGGGAGACCCAGTACTTC. It codes for CASSSQGRETQYF.